Described below is a single T cell receptor (beta chain) sequence and its context. Germline lookup yields CDR1 WNHNN and CDR2 SYGVQD (reference sequence). V shed 6 bases and J shed 7 bases, with 19 bases lying between them. This CDR3 is built from 15 residues. The sample comes from a study of blood T cell repertoires in COVID-19. Study context: Some COVID-19 samples were acute and others convalescent; all came from the United States, Italy and Spain. Sample material is recorded as cDNA or gDNA derived from T cells, B-cell-depleted T cells, or PBMCs.

In the original analysis: Cell counts per sample came from amplifying reference gene primers. The assay was immunoSEQ multiplex PCR, and TCRdb's table has in-frame clones only and misses some. V and J calls and clone size come straight from that table; D and trimming were deduced from the DNA. The data hold 100,000 to 140,000 clones, with 89% observed a single time. Sequencing input: peripheral blood. The chain carries TRBV10-1 and TRBJ2-1; D uncertain. The receptor's source is a man aged 35-49 years with active or convalescent COVID-19. The CDR3: CASSASFAPLNEQFF. The CDR3 region has the DNA TGCGCCAGCAGCGCGAGCTTTGCCCCGCTAAATGAGCAGTTCTTC.